The rows below give T cell receptor beta chains drawn from one sample of a study of T cell responses to AZD1222 COVID-19 vaccine. The table came from immunoSEQ multiplex PCR; TCRdb's copy has only in-frame clones and leaves some out. In the table there are roughly 200,000 clones, about nine tenths of which are singletons. Sequencing used peripheral blood, obtained 28 days after the second AZD1222 dose. The receptor set was obtained from an adult who received the AZD1222 COVID-19 vaccine. The conserved cysteine and the conserved F or W are not part of the CDR3 here.

V gene,J gene,CDR3 protein
TRBV28,TRBJ2-7,ASRSLQGAEQY
TRBV6-5,TRBJ1-1,ASSPSTRNTEAF
TRBV14,TRBJ2-7,ASSQGLAYEQY
TRBV25-1,TRBJ2-3,ASSPGTSLFTDTQY
TRBV24-1,TRBJ2-5,ATNLPWDRATETQY
TRBV12-2,TRBJ1-6,ASRLAQGRDASPLH
TRBV13,TRBJ1-2,ASSFKDRAAYGYT
TRBV3-1/TRBV3-2,TRBJ2-4,ASSRPRAGGKNIQY
TRBV18,TRBJ1-5,ASSQNRGQEPQH
TRBV11-2,TRBJ1-1,ASSSDRWATEAF
TRBV5-4,TRBJ2-7,ASSLLGGDSYEQY
TRBV10-1,TRBJ2-2,ATQRNTGELF
TRBV4-3,TRBJ1-3,ASSQAGTGNTIY
TRBV5-1,TRBJ2-2,ASAPLPGGTGELF
TRBV12-3/TRBV12-4,TRBJ1-3,ASSLNRGDTIY
TRBV7-9,TRBJ2-5,ASSSSGTRFQETQY
TRBV3-1/TRBV3-2,TRBJ1-1,ASTLGNTEAF
TRBV9,TRBJ2-1,ASSVASNEQF
TRBV6-5,TRBJ1-5,ASRPRGSLPQH
TRBV7-9,TRBJ2-1,ASSFEGTSGRI
TRBV15,TRBJ2-7,ATSRDLGRGASGSYEQY
TRBV7-9,TRBJ1-2,ASSPSRVNYGYT
TRBV7-9,TRBJ2-5,ASSLLLAGDQETQY
TRBV10-3,TRBJ1-6,AISEGGPNSPLH
TRBV11-2,TRBJ1-1,ASSPHLNTEAF
TRBV5-1,TRBJ2-5,ASLTVSETQY
TRBV4-1,TRBJ1-2,ASSHPGRRNGYT
TRBV14,TRBJ1-2,ASSQSQGLFGYT
TRBV4-1,TRBJ1-6,ASSQGGQAGSPLH
TRBV15,TRBJ2-5,ATSGGDRAHETQY
TRBV2,TRBJ2-5,ASDRGETQY
TRBV7-3,TRBJ2-6,ASSYDGPLSSGANVLT
TRBV6-2/TRBV6-3,TRBJ1-6,ASSYAATGRESSYNSPLH
TRBV3-1/TRBV3-2,TRBJ2-2,ASSIRLAGVTGELF
TRBV2,TRBJ1-1,ASIRDFSTEAF
TRBV6-6,TRBJ1-1,ASSYSWDRVFPEAF
TRBV5-1,TRBJ1-1,ASSKQVSSMNTEAF
TRBV7-8,TRBJ1-1,ASSDTLGGGTEAF
TRBV5-6,TRBJ2-7,ASSIRTSGSY
TRBV5-1,TRBJ1-1,ASSFPGAHSEAF
TRBV30,TRBJ1-3,ASTRESGNTIY
TRBV18,TRBJ2-7,ASSETSGGSYEQY
TRBV7-9,TRBJ1-5,ASSLDRDTPQH
TRBV10-1,TRBJ2-2,ASSERQGRTGELF
TRBV6-5,TRBJ1-3,ASSPIGVNGNTIY
TRBV4-2,TRBJ2-5,ASSQATPASGPRSQY
TRBV7-6,TRBJ2-7,ASSRGSGTDDYEQY
TRBV15,TRBJ1-4,ATSKRDREGEKLF
TRBV3-1/TRBV3-2,TRBJ1-5,ASSQDPPWGLYSNQPQH
TRBV6-5,TRBJ1-4,ASSLDRGTNEKLF